This T cell receptor beta chain was obtained from a study of blood T cell repertoires in COVID-19. The overall study: Both acute and convalescent COVID-19 samples were obtained from the United States, Italy and Spain.

Original processing notes: Estimation of nucleated cell counts was performed using reference gene primer amplification. Using immunoSEQ multiplex PCR, the repertoire was profiled, and TCRdb retains in-frame clones only, with some absent. V, J and clone size derive from that table, while D and trimming were established from the DNA sequence. The sample has about 220,000 clones; approximately 80% are singletons. The CDR3 totals 16 residues. The V gene end was trimmed by 3 bases and the J gene end by 1 base; junction bases not matched to a gene: 7. The germline gives CDR1 SGHNT, CDR2 YYREEE (reference sequence).

The gene calls are TRBV5-4 and TRBJ2-1, with 7 bases fitting TRBD2. Sequences were obtained from peripheral blood. The receptor comes from a man aged 30 to 39 with active or convalescent COVID-19. CDR3 residues: CASSSWGGASYNEQFF. The CDR3 DNA follows: TGTGCCAGCAGCTCCTGGGGGGGAGCGTCCTACAATGAGCAGTTCTTC. The whole variable domain, filled in from reference TRBV5-4 and TRBJ2-1, reads ETGVTQSPTHLIKTRGQQVTLRCSSQSGHNTVSWYQQALGQGPQFIFQYYREEENGRGNFPPRFSGLQFPNYSSELNVNALELDDSALYLCASSSWGGASYNEQFFGPGTRLTVL.